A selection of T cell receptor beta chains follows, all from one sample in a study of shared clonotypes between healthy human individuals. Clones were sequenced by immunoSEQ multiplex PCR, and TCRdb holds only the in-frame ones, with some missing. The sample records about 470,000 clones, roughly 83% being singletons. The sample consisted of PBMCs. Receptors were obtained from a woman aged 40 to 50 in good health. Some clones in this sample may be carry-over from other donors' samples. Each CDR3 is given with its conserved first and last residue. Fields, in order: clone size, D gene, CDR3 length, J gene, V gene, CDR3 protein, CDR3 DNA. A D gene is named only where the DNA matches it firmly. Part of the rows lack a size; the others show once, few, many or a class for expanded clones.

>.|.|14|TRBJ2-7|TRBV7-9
CASSLVPNMGEQYF
TGTGCCAGCAGCTTAGTCCCCAACATGGGCGAGCAGTACTTC
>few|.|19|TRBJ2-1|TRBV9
CASSVEQGTVPSSYNEQFF
TGTGCCAGCAGCGTAGAGCAGGGAACGGTCCCGAGCTCCTACAATGAGCAGTTCTTC
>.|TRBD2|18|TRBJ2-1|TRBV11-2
CASSPGLAGGPRYNEQFF
TGTGCCAGCAGCCCCGGACTAGCGGGAGGGCCGCGTTACAATGAGCAGTTCTTC
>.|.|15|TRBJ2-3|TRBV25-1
CASSEFGGAADTQYF
TGTGCCAGCAGTGAATTTGGGGGCGCGGCAGATACGCAGTATTTT
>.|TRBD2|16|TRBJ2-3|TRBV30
CAWSARLARNHDTQYF
TGTGCCTGGAGTGCCCGACTAGCCCGTAATCATGATACGCAGTATTTT
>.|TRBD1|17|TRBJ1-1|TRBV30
CAWSRMKGGRGNPEAFF
TGTGCCTGGAGTCGAATGAAGGGGGGCAGGGGGAACCCTGAAGCTTTCTTT
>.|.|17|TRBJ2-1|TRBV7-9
CASSGEDTQSSYNEQFF
TGTGCCAGCAGCGGAGAGGACACCCAGAGCTCCTACAATGAGCAGTTCTTC
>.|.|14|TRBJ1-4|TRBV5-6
CASSFRGANEKLFF
TGTGCCAGCAGCTTCCGGGGTGCTAATGAAAAACTGTTTTTT
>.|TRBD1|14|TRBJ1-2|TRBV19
CASSMGDRVYGYTF
TGTGCCAGTAGTATGGGGGACAGGGTGTATGGCTACACCTTC
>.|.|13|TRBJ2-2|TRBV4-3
CASSRGLFGELFF
TGCGCCAGCAGCCGGGGACTGTTCGGGGAGCTGTTTTTT
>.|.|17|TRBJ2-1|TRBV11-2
CASSPRGTDFYYNEQFF
TGTGCCAGCAGCCCCCGCGGGACTGATTTCTATTACAATGAGCAGTTCTTC
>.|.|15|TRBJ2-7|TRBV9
CASSTQPGLNYEQYF
TGTGCCAGCAGCACACAGCCGGGACTTAACTACGAGCAGTACTTC
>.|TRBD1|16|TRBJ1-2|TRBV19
CASSTSTGTGNYGYTF
TGTGCCAGTAGTACAAGCACCGGGACAGGGAACTATGGCTACACCTTC
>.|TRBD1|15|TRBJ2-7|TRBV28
CASTDRDRNSYEQYF
TGTGCCAGCACCGACAGGGACAGGAACTCCTACGAGCAGTACTTC
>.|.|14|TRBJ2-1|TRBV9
CASSVVGGNNEQFF
TGTGCCAGCAGCGTAGTGGGAGGAAACAATGAGCAGTTCTTC
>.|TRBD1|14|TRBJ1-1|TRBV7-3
CASSEQGAATEAFF
TGTGCCAGCAGCGAACAGGGGGCGGCCACTGAAGCTTTCTTT
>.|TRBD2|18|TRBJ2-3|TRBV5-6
CASSLFGTSGIGTDTQYF
TGTGCCAGCAGCTTGTTCGGAACTAGCGGGATAGGCACAGATACGCAGTATTTT
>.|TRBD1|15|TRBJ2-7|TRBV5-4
CASSLALGQGSEQYF
TGTGCCAGCAGCTTGGCTCTGGGACAGGGCTCCGAGCAGTACTTC
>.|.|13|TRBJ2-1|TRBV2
CASSENPILEQFF
TGTGCCAGCAGTGAAAACCCTATACTTGAGCAGTTCTTC
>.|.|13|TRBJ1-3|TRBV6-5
CASSPPGADTIYF
TGTGCCAGCAGTCCCCCAGGGGCGGACACCATATATTTT
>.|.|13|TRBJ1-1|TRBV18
CASSPPMNTEAFF
TGTGCCAGCTCACCACCGATGAACACTGAAGCTTTCTTT
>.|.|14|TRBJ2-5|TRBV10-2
CASSESAAQETQYF
TGCGCCAGCAGTGAATCAGCGGCCCAAGAGACCCAGTACTTC
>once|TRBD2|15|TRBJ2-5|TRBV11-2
CASSSGLADQETQYF
TGTGCCAGCAGCTCCGGACTAGCGGACCAAGAGACCCAGTACTTC
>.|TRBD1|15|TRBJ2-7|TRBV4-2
CASSPVGQSTYEQYF
TGTGCCAGCAGCCCTGTGGGACAGAGTACCTACGAGCAGTACTTC
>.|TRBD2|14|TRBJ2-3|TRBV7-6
CASRGLVTTDTQYF
TGTGCCAGCAGAGGACTAGTAACCACAGATACGCAGTATTTT
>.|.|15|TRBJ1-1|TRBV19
CASSVGPAGHTEAFF
TGTGCCAGTAGTGTGGGACCCGCGGGGCACACTGAAGCTTTCTTT
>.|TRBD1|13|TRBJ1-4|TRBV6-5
CASSTGQNEKLFF
TGTGCCAGCAGCACGGGACAGAATGAAAAACTGTTTTTT
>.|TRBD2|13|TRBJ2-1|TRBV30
CAWRLAGGGEQFF
TGTGCCTGGAGACTAGCGGGAGGGGGTGAGCAGTTCTTC
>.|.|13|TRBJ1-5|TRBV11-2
CASSSNAVATQHF
TGTGCCAGCAGCTCCAATGCAGTTGCCACCCAGCATTTT
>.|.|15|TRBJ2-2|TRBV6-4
CASSVGGRGTGELFF
TGTGCCAGCAGTGTCGGGGGGCGCGGGACCGGGGAGCTGTTTTTT
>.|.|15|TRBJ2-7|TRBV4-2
CASSQDSRLTYEQYF
TGTGCCAGCAGCCAAGATTCTCGACTAACCTACGAGCAGTACTTC
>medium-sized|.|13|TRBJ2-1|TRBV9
CASSVGVNNEQFF
TGTGCCAGCAGCGTAGGCGTCAACAATGAGCAGTTCTTC
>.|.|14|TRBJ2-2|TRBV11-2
CASSENRATGELFF
TGTGCCAGCAGCGAAAACAGGGCGACCGGGGAGCTGTTTTTT
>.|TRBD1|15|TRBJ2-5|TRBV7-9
CASSLGARGRETQYF
TGTGCCAGCAGCTTAGGGGCCAGGGGGCGAGAGACCCAGTACTTC
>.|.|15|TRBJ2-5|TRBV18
CASSPNGPSQETQYF
TGTGCCAGCTCACCGAACGGACCCAGCCAAGAGACCCAGTACTTC
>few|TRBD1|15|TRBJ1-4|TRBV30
CAYLTTGADSEKLFF
TGTGCCTACCTCACCACAGGGGCGGATTCAGAAAAACTGTTTTTT
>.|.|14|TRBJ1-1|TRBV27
CASSLVQATTEAFF
TGTGCCAGCAGTTTAGTGCAGGCGACCACTGAAGCTTTCTTT
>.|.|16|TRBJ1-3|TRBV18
CASSLLPQSSGNTIYF
TGTGCCAGCTCACTCTTGCCCCAGAGCTCTGGAAACACCATATATTTT
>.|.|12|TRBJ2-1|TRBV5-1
CASSLLGGPQFF
TGCGCCAGCAGCTTGTTGGGGGGACCGCAGTTCTTC
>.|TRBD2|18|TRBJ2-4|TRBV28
CASSLSTGLAGAKNIQYF
TGTGCCAGCAGTTTATCCACGGGACTAGCGGGAGCCAAAAACATTCAGTACTTC
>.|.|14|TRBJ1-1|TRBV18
CASSPMGVNTEAFF
TGTGCCAGCTCACCAATGGGCGTGAACACTGAAGCTTTCTTT
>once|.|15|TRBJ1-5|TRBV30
CAWSVPGGEDQPQHF
TGTGCCTGGAGTGTACCGGGCGGAGAGGATCAGCCCCAGCATTTT
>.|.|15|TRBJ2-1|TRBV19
CASSETGSADNEQFF
TGTGCCAGTAGTGAAACCGGGAGCGCGGACAATGAGCAGTTCTTC
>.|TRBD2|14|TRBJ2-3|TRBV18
CASSPTREADTQYF
TGTGCCAGCTCACCAACCCGGGAGGCAGATACGCAGTATTTT
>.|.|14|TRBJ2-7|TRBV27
CASSFRQDSYEQYF
TGTGCCAGCAGTTTCAGACAGGACTCCTACGAGCAGTACTTC
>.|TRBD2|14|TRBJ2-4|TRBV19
CASSISGLAGGVVF
TGTGCCAGTAGTATATCGGGACTAGCGGGAGGAGTAGTCTTC